This note documents a single T cell receptor (beta chain) sequence. Participants spanned ages about 18 to 95 years and resided in about 24 US areas. Symptom resolution, clearance, or two negative PCRs marked donors in Cohort 3 as recovered. The data are from a study of blood T cell repertoires in COVID-19. The overall study: Nucleic acid was either cDNA or gDNA, and it came from T cells, B-cell-depleted T cells, or PBMCs.

Assay used: immunoSEQ multiplex PCR; TCRdb lists only in-frame clones, some missing. The sample has 300,000 to 350,000 clones, 75% to 90% seen once. Looked up from germline, CDR1 is MNHEY and CDR2 is SVGAGI. The CDR3 runs 12 residues. Trimming shortened V by 6 bases and J by 4 bases, and 9 bases separated the two germline ends. This TCR derives from a man aged 25 to 45 who had recovered from COVID-19. The sample consisted of PBMCs or T cells enriched from blood (not recorded which). The chain carries TRBV6-5 and TRBJ2-5; maybe TRBD1 (7 bases). CDR3 nucleotide sequence: TGTGCCAGCAGCCAGGGGGGAGAGACCCAGTACTTC. Protein: CASSQGGETQYF.